The T cell receptor beta chain under discussion was sequenced for a study of T cell repertoires in cytomegalovirus infection. Study-level background: CMV infection plus the matching HLA type was flagged by public TCR beta signatures. Whole-study results and caveats: HLA-C-restricted CMV clonotypes gave the most frequent clonotype in two of eight donors. Using cumulative public TCR beta family frequency, the authors identified those who carried CMV together with the relevant HLA.

This clonotype was seen repeatedly, ten times or more. The antigen is not known. With 3 bases removed from V and 2 bases from J, the gap between germline ends came to 14 bases. The CDR3 length is 15 residues. CDR1 and CDR2 from the germline V gene are SGHTA and FQGNSA. TCRdb fed the reads into MiXCR, producing one record per CDR3 protein. This table holds 450,000 to 650,000 distinct CDR3 sequences, about 25% found once. The chain links TRBV7-2 to TRBJ2-7; D is perhaps TRBD2 (6 bases). Specimen: PBMCs. The TCR comes from a human donor in good health (CMV status not recorded). Some clones in this sample may be carry-over from other donors' samples. The DNA of the CDR3 is TGTGCCAGCAGCTTGGCCGGGAGCAAACCCTACGAGCAGTACTTC. Amino acid sequence: CASSLAGSKPYEQYF.